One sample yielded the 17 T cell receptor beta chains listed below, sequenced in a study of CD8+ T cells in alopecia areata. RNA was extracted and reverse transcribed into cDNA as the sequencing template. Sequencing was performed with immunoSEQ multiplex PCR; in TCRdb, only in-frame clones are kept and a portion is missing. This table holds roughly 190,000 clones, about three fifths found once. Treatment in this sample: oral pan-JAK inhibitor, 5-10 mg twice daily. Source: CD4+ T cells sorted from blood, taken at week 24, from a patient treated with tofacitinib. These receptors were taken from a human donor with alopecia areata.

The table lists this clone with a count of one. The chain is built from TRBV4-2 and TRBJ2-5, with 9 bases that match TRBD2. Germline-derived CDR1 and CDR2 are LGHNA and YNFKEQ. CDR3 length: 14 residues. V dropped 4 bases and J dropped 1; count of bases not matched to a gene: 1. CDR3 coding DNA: TGTGCCAGCAGCCTACTAGCGGGCCAAGAGACCCAGTACTTC. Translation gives CASSLLAGQETQYF.

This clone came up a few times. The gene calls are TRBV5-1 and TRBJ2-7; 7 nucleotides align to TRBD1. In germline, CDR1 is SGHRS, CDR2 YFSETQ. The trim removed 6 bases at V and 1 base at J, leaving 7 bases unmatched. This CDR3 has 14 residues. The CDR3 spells CASNGDSHSYEQYF. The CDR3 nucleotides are TGCGCCAGCAACGGGGACAGTCATTCCTACGAGCAGTACTTC.

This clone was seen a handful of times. The CDR3 protein is CSLKGAGTDGYTF. In nucleotides, the CDR3 is TGCAGCCTCAAGGGGGCAGGGACGGATGGCTACACCTTC. V and J are TRBV29-1 and TRBJ1-2; 7 bases line up with TRBD1. The germline V gene encodes CDR1 SQVTM and CDR2 ANQGSEA. With 8 bases clipped from V and 6 bases from J, the junction kept 12 bases outside the gene matches. The length of the CDR3 is 13 residues.

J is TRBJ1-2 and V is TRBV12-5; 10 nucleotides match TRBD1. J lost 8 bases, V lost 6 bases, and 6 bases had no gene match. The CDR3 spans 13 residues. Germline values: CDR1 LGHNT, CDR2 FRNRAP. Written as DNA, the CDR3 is TGTGCTAGTGGCGCCGGGACAGGGGACGGCTACACCTTC. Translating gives CASGAGTGDGYTF.

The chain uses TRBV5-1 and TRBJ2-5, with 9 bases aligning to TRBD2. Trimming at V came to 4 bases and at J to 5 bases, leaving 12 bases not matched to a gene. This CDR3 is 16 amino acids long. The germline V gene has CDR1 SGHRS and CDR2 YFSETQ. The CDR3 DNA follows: TGCGCCAGCAGCCTGCCTAGCGGGGAGAGGGAGGAGACCCAGTACTTC. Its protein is CASSLPSGEREETQYF.

CDR3 residues: CASSLGTVQETQYF. The CDR3 DNA follows: TGCGCCAGCAGCTTGGGGACAGTTCAAGAGACCCAGTACTTC. V gene TRBV5-1 combines with J gene TRBJ2-5; D might be TRBD1 (6 bases). The germline gives CDR1 SGHRS, CDR2 YFSETQ. The CDR3 runs 14 residues. The ends were cut back, 0 bases at V and 2 bases at J, with 8 bases in the middle.

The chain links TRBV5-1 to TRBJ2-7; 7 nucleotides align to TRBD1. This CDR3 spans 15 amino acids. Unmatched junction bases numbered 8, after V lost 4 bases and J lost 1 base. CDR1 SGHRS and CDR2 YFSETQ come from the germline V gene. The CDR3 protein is CASSPGTAESYEQYF. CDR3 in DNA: TGCGCCAGCAGCCCGGGGACAGCTGAATCCTACGAGCAGTACTTC.

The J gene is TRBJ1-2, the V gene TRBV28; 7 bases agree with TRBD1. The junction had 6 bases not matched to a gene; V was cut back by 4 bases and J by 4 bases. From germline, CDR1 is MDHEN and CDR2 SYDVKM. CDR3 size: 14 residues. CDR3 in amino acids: CASSSLGTAYGYTF. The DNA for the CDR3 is TGTGCCAGCAGTTCCCTCGGGACAGCCTATGGCTACACCTTC.

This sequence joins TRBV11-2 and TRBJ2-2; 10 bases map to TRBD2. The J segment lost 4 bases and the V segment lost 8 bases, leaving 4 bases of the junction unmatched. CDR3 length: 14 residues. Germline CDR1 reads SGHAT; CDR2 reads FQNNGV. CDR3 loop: CASLAGVPTGELFF. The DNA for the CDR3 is TGTGCCAGCCTAGCGGGGGTCCCCACCGGGGAGCTGTTTTTT.

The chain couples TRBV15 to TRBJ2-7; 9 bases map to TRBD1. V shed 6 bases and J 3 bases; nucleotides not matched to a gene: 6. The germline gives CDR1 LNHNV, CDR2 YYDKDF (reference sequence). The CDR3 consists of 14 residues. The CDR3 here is CATRRDRVDYEQYF. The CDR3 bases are TGTGCCACCAGACGGGACAGGGTGGACTACGAGCAGTACTTC.

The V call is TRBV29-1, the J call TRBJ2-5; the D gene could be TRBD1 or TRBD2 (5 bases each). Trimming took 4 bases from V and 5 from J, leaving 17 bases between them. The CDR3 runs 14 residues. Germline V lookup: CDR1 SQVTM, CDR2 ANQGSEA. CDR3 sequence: CSVAFTGTGETQYF. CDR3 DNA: TGCAGCGTTGCCTTTACTGGGACGGGCGAGACCCAGTACTTC.

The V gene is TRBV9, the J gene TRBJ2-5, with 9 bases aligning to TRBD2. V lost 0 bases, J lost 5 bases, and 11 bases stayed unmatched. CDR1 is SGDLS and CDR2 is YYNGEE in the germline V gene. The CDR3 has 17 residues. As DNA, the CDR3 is TGTGCCAGCAGCGTAGCCGGATGGGCTAGCGGGGTGGAGACCCAGTACTTC. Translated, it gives CASSVAGWASGVETQYF. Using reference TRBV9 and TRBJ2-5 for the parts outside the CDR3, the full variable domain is DSGVTQTPKHLITATGQRVTLRCSPRSGDLSVYWYQQSLDQGLQFLIQYYNGEERAKGNILERFSAQQFPDLHSELNLSSLELGDSALYFCASSVAGWASGVETQYFGPGTRLLVL.

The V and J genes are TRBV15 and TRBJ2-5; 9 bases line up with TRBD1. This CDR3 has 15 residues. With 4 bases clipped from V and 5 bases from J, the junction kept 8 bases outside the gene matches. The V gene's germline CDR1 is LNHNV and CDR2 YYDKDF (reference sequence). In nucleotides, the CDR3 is TGTGCCACCAGCACACCTGGACAGGGGTGGGAGACCCAGTACTTC. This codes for CATSTPGQGWETQYF.

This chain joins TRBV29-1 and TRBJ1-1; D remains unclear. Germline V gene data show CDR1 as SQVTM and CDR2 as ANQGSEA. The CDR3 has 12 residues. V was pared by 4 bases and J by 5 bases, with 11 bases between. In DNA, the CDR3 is TGCAGCGTTGCCGGGTCGGGAACTGAAGCTTTCTTT. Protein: CSVAGSGTEAFF.

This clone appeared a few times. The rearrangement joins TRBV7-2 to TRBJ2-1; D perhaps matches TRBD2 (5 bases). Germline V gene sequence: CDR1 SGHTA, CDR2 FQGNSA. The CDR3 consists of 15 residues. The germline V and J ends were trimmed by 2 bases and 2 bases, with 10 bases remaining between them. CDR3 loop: CASSLRAATYNEQFF. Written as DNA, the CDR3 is TGTGCCAGCAGCTTAAGAGCGGCAACCTACAATGAGCAGTTCTTC.

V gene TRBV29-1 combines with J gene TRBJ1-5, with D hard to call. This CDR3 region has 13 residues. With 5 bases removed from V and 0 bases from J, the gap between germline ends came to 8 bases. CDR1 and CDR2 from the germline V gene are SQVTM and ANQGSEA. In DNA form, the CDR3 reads TGCAGCGTTCTGTATGGTAGCAATCAGCCCCAGCATTTT. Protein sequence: CSVLYGSNQPQHF. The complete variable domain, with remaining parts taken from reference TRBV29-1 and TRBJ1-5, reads SAVISQKPSRDICQRGTSLTIQCQVDSQVTMMFWYRQQPGQSLTLIATANQGSEATYESGFVIDKFPISRPNLTFSTLTVSNMSPEDSSIYLCSVLYGSNQPQHFGDGTRLSIL.

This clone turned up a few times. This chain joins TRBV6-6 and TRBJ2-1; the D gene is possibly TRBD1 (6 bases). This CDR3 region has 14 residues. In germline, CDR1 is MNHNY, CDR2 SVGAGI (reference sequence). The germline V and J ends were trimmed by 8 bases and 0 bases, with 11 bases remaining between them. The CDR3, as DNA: TGTGCCAGCCGAGACAGGAGCTCCTACAATGAGCAGTTCTTC. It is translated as CASRDRSSYNEQFF.